This T cell receptor (beta chain) appears in the sequencing data of a study of PD-L1 blockade in urothelial cancer. Study-level background: About 90% of the roughly 30 patients were men whose urothelial cancer was bladder-origin. As for prior chemotherapy regimens, patients had received 0 to 3. The median number of T cells present in blood samples was around 150,000.

Time point here: pretreatment peripheral blood. The data were produced by immunoSEQ multiplex PCR, yet TCRdb's version contains in-frame clones alone and is incomplete. The data contain about 74,000 clones, roughly 90% of them singletons. This clonotype originated in a man in his sixties or seventies with urothelial cancer. Sample: PBMCs, taken around atezolizumab (anti-PD-L1) treatment.

The CDR3 DNA reads TGTGCCAGCAGCCACCGACTTGGGGAGCTGTTTTTT. Translation gives CASSHRLGELFF. The chain employs TRBV7-2 and TRBJ2-2; D remains unclear. Germline CDR1 is SGHTA and CDR2 is FQGNSA. The ends were cut back, 5 bases at V and 8 bases at J, with 9 bases in the middle. The CDR3 sequence is 12 residues long.